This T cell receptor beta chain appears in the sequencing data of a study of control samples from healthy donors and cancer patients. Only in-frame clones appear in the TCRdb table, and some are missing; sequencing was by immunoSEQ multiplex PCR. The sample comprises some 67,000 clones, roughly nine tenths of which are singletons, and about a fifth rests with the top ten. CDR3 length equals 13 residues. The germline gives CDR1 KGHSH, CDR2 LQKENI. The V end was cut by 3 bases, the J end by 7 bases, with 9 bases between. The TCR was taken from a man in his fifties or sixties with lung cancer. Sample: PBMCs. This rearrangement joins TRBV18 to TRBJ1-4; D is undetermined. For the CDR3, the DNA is TGTGCCAGCTCACCGGGGTTGGGTGAAAAACTGTTTTTT. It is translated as CASSPGLGEKLFF.